This T cell receptor beta chain was identified during a study of shared clonotypes between healthy human individuals. Study as a whole: The study drew on two women and a few men aged 18 to 49 as donors.

Study results and caveats: Across four donors, naive CD4 shared 5% to 5.5%, naive CD8 more than 3%, memory CD4 roughly 2.1%, memory CD8 more than 0.35%. Memory subsets had estimated richness that was generally smaller than that of naive subsets. Clonotype sharing levels among donors were expected to vary with sequencing depth.

About this clone itself: Its antigen is as yet unknown.

V was shortened by 5 bases and J by 2 bases, with 9 bases between the two germline ends. From germline, CDR1 is MNHNS and CDR2 SASEGT. CDR3 length equals 13 residues. The assay was immunoSEQ multiplex PCR, and TCRdb's table has in-frame clones only and misses some. The data show about 1 million clones, about 75% seen once. This receptor was obtained from a man younger than 30 in good health. J is TRBJ2-5 and V is TRBV6-1; D may be TRBD2 (5 bases). The sample was memory CD4+ T cells sorted from blood. Subset noted: CD45RA-negative fraction. The CDR3 loop reads CASSPGVQETQYF. The CDR3 bases are TGTGCCAGCAGTCCCGGGGTGCAAGAGACCCAGTACTTC.